Detailed here is one T cell receptor beta chain. What it recognizes is unknown. These data originate in a study of cytomegalovirus exposure and HLA in healthy donors. Study-level findings and limits: Data from an earlier analysis indicated that most TCR beta V segments were productive either about 90% or about 30% of the time. Listed as cytomegalovirus-associated were roughly 180 TCR beta chains.

Germline lookup yields CDR1 LGHNA and CDR2 YSLEER. This CDR3 is 15 amino acids long. The ends were cut back, 0 bases at V and 3 bases at J, with 11 bases in the middle. The PCR used 60 Vbeta and 13 Jbeta primers. Profiling relied on immunoSEQ multiplex PCR, and the TCRdb table lists in-frame clones only, not all of them. The sample lists some 180,000 clones, 75% to 85% seen once, with over 2% in the top ten. V is TRBV4-3 and J is TRBJ2-5; tentative D call: TRBD1 (6 bases). The sequence was collected from a woman between 25 and 40 years old in good health and CMV-seropositive. The sequenced material came from PBMCs. The CDR3 nucleotides are TGCGCCAGCAGCCAAGATTTGAGGGGGAAAGAGACCCAGTACTTC. Protein: CASSQDLRGKETQYF.